Presented here are 29 T cell receptor beta chains from one specimen sequenced in a study of cytomegalovirus exposure and HLA in healthy donors. The data were produced by immunoSEQ multiplex PCR, yet TCRdb's version contains in-frame clones alone and is incomplete. The sample includes some 150,000 clones, around 87% seen only once; the top ten take approximately 1.4%. The sample taken for sequencing was PBMCs. The source is a woman in her 30s in good health and CMV-seronegative.

The V call is TRBV5-1, the J call TRBJ2-2, with 7 bases fitting TRBD1. The CDR3 has 15 residues. Germline CDR1 SGHRS, CDR2 YFSETQ. Trimming cost V 4 bases and J 2 bases; bases outside gene matches: 5. CDR3 DNA sequence: TGCGCCAGCAGCGTGACAGGGAGAAACACCGGGGAGCTGTTTTTT. Its protein is CASSVTGRNTGELFF.

The rearrangement uses TRBV7-6 and TRBJ1-1; D is unclear. Trimming removed 2 bases from V and 5 bases from J, with 15 bases in between. This CDR3 comprises 15 residues. Germline V gives CDR1 SGHVS, CDR2 FNYEAQ. The CDR3 DNA reads as TGTGCCAGCAGCTTAAGCCCGGGGATAGGAACTGAAGCTTTCTTT. Protein product: CASSLSPGIGTEAFF.

This rearrangement joins TRBV5-4 to TRBJ2-5; TRBD1 aligns across 9 bases. Germline V gene lookup returns CDR1 SGHNT and CDR2 YYREEE (reference sequence). CDR3 length: 18 residues. Trimming at V came to 3 bases and at J to 3 bases, leaving 15 bases not matched to a gene. The CDR3 region is CASSSDIYNRGREETQYF. The CDR3 bases are TGTGCCAGCAGCTCTGATATATACAACAGGGGGCGGGAAGAGACCCAGTACTTC.

The genes are TRBV2 and TRBJ2-2, with unresolved D. Trimming cost V 3 bases and J 0 bases, with 5 bases left between them. The CDR3 runs to 14 residues. The germline CDR1 and CDR2 sequences are SNHLY and FYNNEI. Written as DNA, the CDR3 is TGTGCCAGCAGTGAGATAGCGAACACCGGGGAGCTGTTTTTT. Its translation is CASSEIANTGELFF.

The genes are TRBV10-3 and TRBJ2-5, with 9 bases matching TRBD1. CDR1 ENHRY and CDR2 SYGVKD come from the germline V gene. This CDR3 region has 12 residues. Trimming removed 6 bases from V and 5 bases from J; junction bases left unmatched: 1. CDR3 sequence: CAISGQGETQYF. The CDR3 DNA sequence: TGTGCCATCAGCGGACAGGGGGAGACCCAGTACTTC.

This sequence joins TRBV7-8 and TRBJ2-3, with unresolved D. The CDR3 runs 15 residues. Germline loops: CDR1 SGHVS, CDR2 FQNEAQ. V was pared by 5 bases and J by 2 bases, with 14 bases between. CDR3 coding DNA: TGTGCCAGCAGCCCAGACTTGACTCCCACAGATACGCAGTATTTT. Its protein product is CASSPDLTPTDTQYF.

J is TRBJ2-2 and V is TRBV2; 9 positions match TRBD1. The ends lost 6 bases at V and 4 bases at J; junction bases unmatched: 6. Germline V gene sequence: CDR1 SNHLY, CDR2 FYNNEI. The CDR3 runs to 15 residues. Written as DNA, the CDR3 is TGTGCCAGCAGGCCCCCGGGACAGGGCACCGGGGAGCTGTTTTTT. Its protein product is CASRPPGQGTGELFF.

The chain uses TRBV4-3 and TRBJ2-7, with 7 nucleotides matching TRBD1. Germline trimming cut 0 bases from V and 2 bases from J; bases unmatched to any gene: 1. CDR3 length equals 14 residues. The germline V gene encodes CDR1 LGHNA and CDR2 YSLEER. CDR3 loop: CASSQDRGPYEQYF. In DNA form, the CDR3 reads TGCGCCAGCAGCCAAGATAGGGGGCCCTACGAGCAGTACTTC.

The rearrangement links TRBV9 to TRBJ2-1, with TRBD2 identical over 16 bases. The CDR3 loop spans 18 amino acids. Germline loops: CDR1 SGDLS, CDR2 YYNGEE. Germline trimming cut 0 bases from V and 8 bases from J; bases unmatched to any gene: 8. The CDR3 spells CASSVAPMGLAGGYEQFF. CDR3 sequence (DNA): TGTGCCAGCAGCGTAGCCCCAATGGGACTAGCGGGGGGGTATGAGCAGTTCTTC.

This clone was picked up a small number of times. The V call is TRBV5-4, the J call TRBJ2-2; the D gene is possibly TRBD1 (6 bases). There are 15 residues in the CDR3. The germline gives CDR1 SGHNT, CDR2 YYREEE (reference sequence). V lost 3 bases, J lost 4 bases, and 13 bases lay in between. The CDR3 spells CASSSAGVVTGELFF. The CDR3 DNA is TGTGCCAGCAGCTCGGCAGGGGTGGTCACCGGGGAGCTGTTTTTT.

The chain recombines TRBV6-6 with TRBJ1-1; TRBD1 matches 7 bases. Trimming at V came to 4 bases and at J to 8 bases, leaving 10 bases not matched to a gene. CDR3 size: 14 residues. The germline V gene encodes CDR1 MNHNY and CDR2 SVGAGI (reference sequence). This CDR3 is CASSSDIRTGEAFF. The CDR3 DNA reads TGTGCCAGCAGTTCCGACATAAGGACAGGAGAAGCTTTCTTT.

This clone was seen many times. V is TRBV5-4 and J is TRBJ2-5, with 9 bases aligning to TRBD2. The V gene's germline CDR1 is SGHNT and CDR2 YYREEE (reference sequence). V gave up 4 bases and J gave up 4 bases; unmatched junction bases: 8. The CDR3 is made up of 15 amino acids. CDR3 region: CASSPSGAWGETQYF. The CDR3 coding sequence is TGTGCCAGCAGCCCTAGCGGGGCCTGGGGAGAGACCCAGTACTTC.

The rearrangement links TRBV7-8 to TRBJ1-5, with D unclear. The CDR3 sequence is 15 residues long. Germline loops: CDR1 SGHVS, CDR2 FQNEAQ. V lost 2 bases, J lost 1 base, and 9 bases lay in between. The CDR3 nucleotides are TGTGCCAGCAGCTTAATCGGCGGGAGCAATCAGCCCCAGCATTTT. As protein: CASSLIGGSNQPQHF.

This clone was detected once. The chain uses TRBV6-5 and TRBJ2-1; possibly TRBD2 for D (6 bases). There are 16 residues in the CDR3. From germline, CDR1 is MNHEY and CDR2 SVGAGI. The V and J ends lost 2 bases and 6 bases respectively, with 17 bases between them. CDR3 sequence (DNA): TGTGCCAGCAGTTACCCGGGAGTGGGCCCGGGCAATGAGCAGTTCTTC. Encoded protein: CASSYPGVGPGNEQFF.

CDR3 DNA sequence: TGTGCCTGGGACAGGGCACTTGGGAACACTGAAGCTTTCTTT. This codes for CAWDRALGNTEAFF. J is TRBJ1-1 and V is TRBV30; TRBD1 aligns across 7 bases. CDR3 length equals 14 residues. Germline V gives CDR1 GTSNPN, CDR2 SVGIG (reference sequence). After removal of 5 bases from V and 1 base from J, the junction contained 7 bases not matched to a gene. The full variable domain, its missing parts supplied by reference TRBV30 and TRBJ1-1, is SQTIHQWPATLVQPVGSPLSLECTVEGTSNPNLYWYRQAAGRGLQLLFYSVGIGQISSEVPQNLSASRPQDRQFILSSKKLLLSDSGFYLCAWDRALGNTEAFFGQGTRLTVV.

V usage is TRBV11-2 and J usage is TRBJ2-7, with 8 bases fitting TRBD2. This CDR3 contains 16 residues. J gave up 2 bases and V 4 bases, and 10 bases lay outside the gene matches. CDR1 and CDR2 (germline): SGHAT, FQNNGV. The CDR3 sequence is CASSSSPGSGAYEQYF. Here the CDR3 DNA reads TGTGCCAGCAGCTCCTCTCCGGGTAGCGGGGCCTACGAGCAGTACTTC.

The V and J genes are TRBV5-6 and TRBJ1-6; D gene ambiguous. The CDR3 runs to 13 residues. Trimming left V 1 base short and J 14 bases short, with 13 bases between. Germline V gene sequence: CDR1 SGHDT, CDR2 YYEEEE. Here the CDR3 reads CASSLPTAATLHF. The CDR3 bases are TGTGCCAGCAGCTTGCCTACTGCCGCCACCCTCCACTTT.

J is TRBJ2-3 and V is TRBV13; TRBD2 matches at 14 bases. The V gene's germline CDR1 is PRHDT and CDR2 FYEKMQ (reference sequence). The CDR3 has 18 residues. V shed 5 bases and J 3 bases; nucleotides not matched to a gene: 10. The CDR3 DNA reads as TGTGCCAGCAGCCCGTCAACGGGACTAGCGGGGGTTACAGATACGCAGTATTTT. Residues: CASSPSTGLAGVTDTQYF.

The rearrangement joins TRBV5-6 to TRBJ2-6; D not certain. The CDR3 covers 15 residues. V was shortened by 0 bases and J by 0 bases, with 4 bases between the two germline ends. From germline, CDR1 is SGHDT and CDR2 YYEEEE. The chain's CDR3 is CASSLVYSGANVLTF. Written as DNA, the CDR3 is TGTGCCAGCAGCTTGGTATACTCTGGGGCCAACGTCCTGACTTTC.

The rearrangement joins TRBV11-2 to TRBJ2-7, with 8 nucleotides matching TRBD1. The CDR3 is 16 amino acids. Unmatched junction bases numbered 13, after V lost 6 bases and J lost 3 bases. The germline V gene encodes CDR1 SGHAT and CDR2 FQNNGV. The CDR3 DNA reads TGTGCCAGCAGACAGACAGGGGTACGGCCCCTCTACGAGCAGTACTTC. It encodes CASRQTGVRPLYEQYF.

The genes are TRBV7-2 and TRBJ2-2; TRBD2 might be the D (7 bases). This CDR3 contains 15 residues. Germline CDR1 reads SGHTA; CDR2 reads FQGNSA. Trimming pared 6 bases from V and 0 bases from J, leaving 11 bases between. The CDR3 nucleotides are TGTGCCAGCAGACCCGGGGGGCCGAACACCGGGGAGCTGTTTTTT. Amino acid sequence: CASRPGGPNTGELFF.

This clone came up once. CDR3 region: CASSSGTGIATNEKLFF. In nucleotides, the CDR3 is TGCGCCAGCAGCTCCGGGACAGGAATAGCAACTAATGAAAAACTGTTTTTT. J is TRBJ1-4 and V is TRBV4-1; 8 bases match TRBD1. Germline CDR1 and CDR2: MGHRA and YSYEKL. The CDR3 is 17 amino acids. The V gene end was trimmed by 5 bases and the J gene end by 0 bases; junction bases not matched to a gene: 8.

The CDR3 here is CASSSGNSYEQYF. DNA of the CDR3: TGTGCCAGCAGCTCAGGGAACTCCTACGAGCAGTACTTC. The V call is TRBV7-9, the J call TRBJ2-7; D might be TRBD1 (5 bases). V lost 4 bases and J lost 0, with 7 bases in between. The CDR3 is made up of 13 amino acids. Per germline, CDR1 SEHNR and CDR2 FQNEAQ (reference sequence).

This sequence joins TRBV5-1 and TRBJ1-1; the D gene is possibly TRBD1 (5 bases). Germline assignment: CDR1 SGHRS and CDR2 YFSETQ. The CDR3 runs to 14 residues. V was shortened by 2 bases and J by 1 base, with 9 bases between the two germline ends. This chain's CDR3 is CASSLPGQNTEAFF. The CDR3 DNA is TGCGCCAGCAGCTTACCCGGACAGAACACTGAAGCTTTCTTT. The variable domain in full, completed from reference TRBV5-1 and TRBJ1-1, reads KAGVTQTPRYLIKTRGQQVTLSCSPISGHRSVSWYQQTPGQGLQFLFEYFSETQRNKGNFPGRFSGRQFSNSRSEMNVSTLELGDSALYLCASSLPGQNTEAFFGQGTRLTVV.

The chain joins TRBV2 to TRBJ2-1, with 7 bases matching TRBD1. Germline CDR1 is SNHLY and CDR2 is FYNNEI. Losses at the gene ends were 8 bases for V and 0 bases for J; bases not matched to a gene: 13. The CDR3 runs 17 residues. In DNA form, the CDR3 reads TGTGCCAGCGACAGGGTCAGGGACCGAAGCTCCTACAATGAGCAGTTCTTC. Protein: CASDRVRDRSSYNEQFF.

The chain combines TRBV19 with TRBJ1-1; the match to TRBD1 covers 8 bases. Trimming at V came to 4 bases and at J to 0 bases, leaving 13 bases not matched to a gene. Germline V CDR1 and CDR2: LNHDA, SQIVND (reference sequence). This CDR3 has 18 amino acids. The CDR3 sequence: CASSTGTGGTVMNTEAFF. The DNA for the CDR3 is TGTGCCAGTAGTACTGGGACAGGAGGAACCGTGATGAACACTGAAGCTTTCTTT.

This rearrangement joins TRBV7-8 to TRBJ2-7; 9 nucleotides agree with TRBD2. After removal of 2 bases from V and 3 bases from J, the junction contained 14 bases not matched to a gene. This CDR3 is built from 18 residues. Germline V gives CDR1 SGHVS, CDR2 FQNEAQ. As DNA, the CDR3 is TGTGCCAGCAGCTTATTAACAACCTATAGCGGGGGCAACTACGAGCAGTACTTC. Protein sequence: CASSLLTTYSGGNYEQYF. Full variable domain (outside the CDR3, taken from reference TRBV7-8 and TRBJ2-7): GAGVSQSPRYKVAKRGQDVALRCDPISGHVSLFWYQQALGQGPEFLTYFQNEAQLDKSGLPSDRFFAERPEGSVSTLKIQRTQQEDSAVYLCASSLLTTYSGGNYEQYFGPGTRLTVT.

The CDR3, as DNA: TGTGCCAGCAGCCCCGGGCCTACGACAGGGGACAACACTGAAGCTTTCTTT. It encodes CASSPGPTTGDNTEAFF. The V gene is TRBV4-2, the J gene TRBJ1-1; TRBD1 matches at 8 bases. Germline V gene lookup returns CDR1 LGHNA and CDR2 YNFKEQ. This CDR3 is built from 17 residues. The V segment lost 4 bases and the J segment 2 bases; nucleotides outside the gene matches: 12.

A few counts support this clone. V and J are TRBV7-2 and TRBJ2-5; 8 bases fit TRBD1. Trimming removed 8 bases from V and 9 bases from J; junction bases left unmatched: 14. Germline CDR1 is SGHTA and CDR2 is FQGNSA. The CDR3 extends over 14 amino acids. CDR3 sequence reads: CASRRDRREEAQYF. The CDR3 DNA reads as TGTGCCAGCCGCCGGGACAGGCGTGAGGAGGCCCAGTACTTC. Combining the CDR3 with reference TRBV7-2 and TRBJ2-5 gives the whole variable domain GAGVSQSPSNKVTEKGKDVELRCDPISGHTALYWYRQSLGQGLEFLIYFQGNSAPDKSGLPSDRFSAERTGGSVSTLTIQRTQQEDSAVYLCASRRDRREEAQYFGPGTRLLVL.